The 25 T cell receptor beta chains below all came from one sample that was sequenced in a study of cytotoxic CD8 clonotypes in ibrutinib-treated CLL. Data came from immunoSEQ multiplex PCR; TCRdb stores just in-frame clones and leaves some out. The table has about 120,000 clones, 55% to 75% seen once. The sample in question was PBMCs, obtained after 24 months of ibrutinib treatment. All receptors come from a human donor with chronic lymphocytic leukemia.

The chain carries TRBV6-5 and TRBJ1-2; D may be TRBD1 (5 bases). Germline CDR1 reads MNHEY; CDR2 reads SVGAGI. V lost 6 bases to trimming and J lost 12 bases, with 20 bases between them. The CDR3 is 13 residues long. DNA of the CDR3: TGTGCCAGCAGAACGGGGCAGGGACGAGCAGACACCTTC. As protein: CASRTGQGRADTF.

This chain links TRBV4-2 with TRBJ1-6; D gene ambiguous. The CDR3 is 17 amino acids. V gave up 0 bases and J gave up 9 bases, with 18 bases separating them. Germline V lookup: CDR1 LGHNA, CDR2 YNFKEQ. CDR3 nucleotide sequence: TGTGCCAGCAGCCAAGATTCTCCGGCCATCAGCAGTTCACCCCTCCACTTT. This encodes CASSQDSPAISSSPLHF.

Points on this clone: Relative to the germline gene, one junction end is altered; a read error may explain this. The chain joins TRBV7-7 to TRBJ2-5; no clear D gene. Per the germline V gene, CDR1 is SSHAT and CDR2 is FNYEAQ (reference sequence). This CDR3 has 14 amino acids. The DNA for the CDR3 is TGTGCTAGCAGCTTAGTCGTGGGACAAGAGACCCAGTACTTC. Protein sequence: CASSLVVGQETQYF.

The J gene is TRBJ2-1, the V gene TRBV5-1, with D possibly matching TRBD2 (6 bases). CDR1 and CDR2 from the germline V gene are SGHRS and YFSETQ. CDR3 size: 16 residues. V was cut by 4 bases and J by 3 bases, with 17 bases left in between. In nucleotides, the CDR3 is TGCGCCAGCAGCCCTTTGGGAGGAGTGCGCTACAATGAGCAGTTCTTC. Its protein product is CASSPLGGVRYNEQFF. Together with reference TRBV5-1 and TRBJ2-1, the CDR3 gives the full variable domain: KAGVTQTPRYLIKTRGQQVTLSCSPISGHRSVSWYQQTPGQGLQFLFEYFSETQRNKGNFPGRFSGRQFSNSRSEMNVSTLELGDSALYLCASSPLGGVRYNEQFFGPGTRLTVL.

This chain connects TRBV7-9 to TRBJ1-4; perhaps TRBD1 as D (5 bases). Germline V gene data show CDR1 as SEHNR and CDR2 as FQNEAQ (reference sequence). The CDR3 length is 14 residues. The ends were cut back, 1 base at V and 3 bases at J, with 6 bases in the middle. Written as DNA, the CDR3 is TGTGCCAGCAGCTTAGGAGGGGCTAATGAAAAACTGTTTTTT. Amino acids: CASSLGGANEKLFF. Based on the CDR3 plus reference TRBV7-9 and TRBJ1-4, the full variable domain is DTGVSQNPRHKITKRGQNVTFRCDPISEHNRLYWYRQTLGQGPEFLTYFQNEAQLEKSRLLSDRFSAERPKGSFSTLEIQRTEQGDSAMYLCASSLGGANEKLFFGSGTQLSVL.

This clone has only one observation. V and J are TRBV9 and TRBJ2-7; D unclear. V was cut by 6 bases and J by 3 bases, with 13 bases left in between. The V gene's germline CDR1 is SGDLS and CDR2 YYNGEE. This CDR3 spans 13 amino acids. CDR3 in amino acids: CASKPDSSYEQYF. CDR3 sequence (DNA): TGTGCCAGCAAACCCGACTCCAGCTACGAGCAGTACTTC.

The chain uses TRBV5-4 and TRBJ1-4; D is ambiguous. The CDR3 totals 16 residues. V lost 3 bases and J 6 bases, leaving 18 bases between the germline ends. CDR1 is SGHNT, CDR2 YYREEE, per germline (reference sequence). This chain's CDR3 is CASSSAAGSGDEKLFF. CDR3 coding DNA: TGTGCCAGCAGCTCGGCGGCTGGTTCGGGTGATGAAAAACTGTTTTTT.

The sample holds one count of this clone. CDR3 residues: CSALQGAEKLFF. DNA for the CDR3: TGCAGCGCTTTACAGGGGGCTGAAAAACTGTTTTTT. The chain links TRBV29-1 to TRBJ1-4; 9 nucleotides match TRBD1. Germline V lookup: CDR1 SQVTM, CDR2 ANQGSEA. This CDR3 is 12 amino acids long. The junction had 4 bases not matched to a gene; V was cut back by 7 bases and J by 7 bases.

The rearrangement links TRBV29-1 to TRBJ1-1; TRBD1 matches at 8 bases. Germline lookup yields CDR1 SQVTM and CDR2 ANQGSEA. The ends lost 7 bases at V and 5 bases at J; junction bases unmatched: 9. The CDR3 covers 13 residues. The CDR3 DNA sequence: TGCAGCGCAGAGACAGGGGTTAGAACTGAAGCTTTCTTT. Its protein product is CSAETGVRTEAFF.

The chain has TRBV12-5 and TRBJ2-7; 7 bases are shared with TRBD2. J was trimmed by 3 bases and V by 3 bases; bases with no gene match: 2. The germline gives CDR1 LGHNT, CDR2 FRNRAP. This CDR3 is built from 13 residues. The CDR3 region is CASGFGGNYEQYF. The CDR3 nucleotides are TGTGCTAGTGGTTTCGGGGGGAACTACGAGCAGTACTTC.

The chain joins TRBV5-1 to TRBJ2-7; D unresolved. The CDR3 is 14 residues long. Germline V CDR1 and CDR2: SGHRS, YFSETQ. With 4 bases removed from V and 2 bases from J, the gap between germline ends came to 13 bases. The CDR3 is CASSSTGLTYEQYF. CDR3 coding DNA: TGCGCCAGCAGCAGTACCGGGCTAACCTACGAGCAGTACTTC.

The chain combines TRBV7-2 with TRBJ2-7; D is uncertain. From germline, CDR1 is SGHTA and CDR2 FQGNSA. Trimming took 4 bases from V and 0 from J, leaving 4 bases between them. This CDR3 is built from 12 residues. This chain's CDR3 is CASSSFSYEQYF. The CDR3 region has the DNA TGTGCCAGCAGCTCCTTCTCCTACGAGCAGTACTTC.

The V call is TRBV5-6, the J call TRBJ2-7; D remains unclear. Germline V lookup: CDR1 SGHDT, CDR2 YYEEEE. There are 15 residues in the CDR3. Trimming stripped 4 bases from V and 0 bases from J, with 14 bases between. The CDR3 is CASSRTVGPSYEQYF. The CDR3 bases are TGTGCCAGCAGCCGTACAGTTGGCCCCTCCTACGAGCAGTACTTC.

There are a few counts of this clone. The V gene is TRBV4-1, the J gene TRBJ1-1; D might be TRBD1 (5 bases). Germline-derived CDR1 and CDR2 are MGHRA and YSYEKL. The CDR3 consists of 15 residues. V was shortened by 4 bases and J by 4 bases, with 16 bases between the two germline ends. The CDR3 nucleotides are TGCGCCAGCAGCCCTCAGCAGAACGGGGGCACTGAAGCTTTCTTT. It translates to CASSPQQNGGTEAFF.

The chain is built from TRBV5-6 and TRBJ1-1; no reliable D call. This CDR3 contains 15 residues. Germline lookup yields CDR1 SGHDT and CDR2 YYEEEE. The ends were cut back, 4 bases at V and 1 base at J, with 14 bases in the middle. The CDR3 spells CASSHTKRQNTEAFF. CDR3 bases: TGTGCCAGCAGCCACACCAAAAGACAGAACACTGAAGCTTTCTTT. Supplemented by reference TRBV5-6 and TRBJ1-1, the full variable domain reads DAGVTQSPTHLIKTRGQQVTLRCSPKSGHDTVSWYQQALGQGPQFIFQYYEEEERQRGNFPDRFSGHQFPNYSSELNVNALLLGDSALYLCASSHTKRQNTEAFFGQGTRLTVV.

This chain connects TRBV7-9 to TRBJ2-1, with D unclear. This CDR3 spans 12 amino acids. The V end lost 2 bases, the J end lost 7 bases, and 6 bases lay between the germline ends. Germline lookup yields CDR1 SEHNR and CDR2 FQNEAQ (reference sequence). CDR3 protein: CASSLKGNEQFF. CDR3 coding DNA: TGTGCCAGCAGCTTAAAAGGGAATGAGCAGTTCTTC.

V is TRBV28 and J is TRBJ2-7; TRBD2 aligns across 9 bases. CDR3 length: 12 residues. Germline-derived CDR1 and CDR2 are MDHEN and SYDVKM. Trimming cost V 8 bases and J 7 bases; bases outside gene matches: 6. The CDR3 bases are TGTGCCAGCGGACTAGCGCACGCGGAGCAGTACTTC. The encoded protein is CASGLAHAEQYF.

The gene calls are TRBV6-5 and TRBJ1-5, with 10 bases lining up with TRBD1. The CDR3 totals 15 residues. The V segment lost 6 bases and the J segment 2 bases; nucleotides outside the gene matches: 4. The V gene's germline CDR1 is MNHEY and CDR2 SVGAGI. CDR3 sequence: CASSPTGGGNQPQHF. CDR3 nucleotides: TGTGCCAGCAGCCCGACAGGGGGCGGCAATCAGCCCCAGCATTTT.

The rearrangement uses TRBV5-1 and TRBJ2-3, with TRBD2 matching 13 bases. The length of the CDR3 is 17 residues. The ends lost 4 bases at V and 6 bases at J; junction bases unmatched: 11. The germline CDR1 and CDR2 sequences are SGHRS and YFSETQ. CDR3 nucleotides: TGCGCCAGCAGCGGGGGTGAGGGACTAGCGGGGTCGGATACGCAGTATTTT. Translated: CASSGGEGLAGSDTQYF. The variable domain in full, completed from reference TRBV5-1 and TRBJ2-3, reads KAGVTQTPRYLIKTRGQQVTLSCSPISGHRSVSWYQQTPGQGLQFLFEYFSETQRNKGNFPGRFSGRQFSNSRSEMNVSTLELGDSALYLCASSGGEGLAGSDTQYFGPGTRLTVL.

This clone was recorded a few times. The CDR3 DNA sequence: TGTGCCAGCAGTTACGGGGATAGGGAGACCCAGTACTTC. Encoded protein: CASSYGDRETQYF. This chain links TRBV6-5 with TRBJ2-5; D not certain. The V end was cut by 2 bases, the J end by 5 bases, with 9 bases between. There are 13 residues in the CDR3. Germline V gene sequence: CDR1 MNHEY, CDR2 SVGAGI.

The CDR3, as DNA: TGTGCCAGCAGCTTAATGCATCCCAGGGGCTATGGCTACACCTTC. Protein product: CASSLMHPRGYGYTF. This chain links TRBV11-2 with TRBJ1-2, with a tentative D call TRBD1 (6 bases). The germline V and J ends were trimmed by 2 bases and 4 bases, with 14 bases remaining between them. This CDR3 is 15 amino acids long. CDR1 is SGHAT and CDR2 is FQNNGV in the germline V gene.

This clone was detected many times. The J gene is TRBJ1-4, the V gene TRBV7-3; D gene ambiguous. Germline CDR1 SGHTA, CDR2 FQGTGA. V lost 5 bases and J 6 bases, leaving 19 bases between the germline ends. This CDR3 region has 16 residues. DNA for the CDR3: TGTGCCAGCAGCAGGGCAGGCGGTGGGGAAGATGAAAAACTGTTTTTT. Protein sequence: CASSRAGGGEDEKLFF.

The genes are TRBV28 and TRBJ2-2; 7 bases align to TRBD1. CDR1 and CDR2 (germline): MDHEN, SYDVKM. This CDR3 comprises 15 residues. The V segment lost 6 bases and the J segment 7 bases; nucleotides outside the gene matches: 11. In nucleotides, the CDR3 is TGTGCCAGCAGCCTCGTCGACAGGGCCCACGGGGAGCTGTTTTTT. This sequence encodes CASSLVDRAHGELFF.

The chain carries TRBV6-1 and TRBJ2-5, with a tentative D call TRBD1 (6 bases). The CDR3 consists of 15 residues. Between the trimmed V and J ends, which lost 4 bases and 7 bases, there was a span of 19 bases. Germline V gene lookup returns CDR1 MNHNS and CDR2 SASEGT. Here the CDR3 reads CASSASTQGYGTQYF. The CDR3 nucleotides are TGTGCCAGCAGTGCCTCCACCCAGGGGTACGGGACCCAGTACTTC.

This chain uses TRBV9 with TRBJ1-1; tentatively, D is TRBD1 (5 bases). Trimming left V 3 bases short and J 5 bases short, with 14 bases between. Germline-derived CDR1 and CDR2 are SGDLS and YYNGEE. This CDR3 is built from 14 residues. The CDR3 reads CASSGRGRGTEAFF. The CDR3 DNA reads TGTGCCAGCAGCGGCCGGGGGAGAGGGACTGAAGCTTTCTTT.